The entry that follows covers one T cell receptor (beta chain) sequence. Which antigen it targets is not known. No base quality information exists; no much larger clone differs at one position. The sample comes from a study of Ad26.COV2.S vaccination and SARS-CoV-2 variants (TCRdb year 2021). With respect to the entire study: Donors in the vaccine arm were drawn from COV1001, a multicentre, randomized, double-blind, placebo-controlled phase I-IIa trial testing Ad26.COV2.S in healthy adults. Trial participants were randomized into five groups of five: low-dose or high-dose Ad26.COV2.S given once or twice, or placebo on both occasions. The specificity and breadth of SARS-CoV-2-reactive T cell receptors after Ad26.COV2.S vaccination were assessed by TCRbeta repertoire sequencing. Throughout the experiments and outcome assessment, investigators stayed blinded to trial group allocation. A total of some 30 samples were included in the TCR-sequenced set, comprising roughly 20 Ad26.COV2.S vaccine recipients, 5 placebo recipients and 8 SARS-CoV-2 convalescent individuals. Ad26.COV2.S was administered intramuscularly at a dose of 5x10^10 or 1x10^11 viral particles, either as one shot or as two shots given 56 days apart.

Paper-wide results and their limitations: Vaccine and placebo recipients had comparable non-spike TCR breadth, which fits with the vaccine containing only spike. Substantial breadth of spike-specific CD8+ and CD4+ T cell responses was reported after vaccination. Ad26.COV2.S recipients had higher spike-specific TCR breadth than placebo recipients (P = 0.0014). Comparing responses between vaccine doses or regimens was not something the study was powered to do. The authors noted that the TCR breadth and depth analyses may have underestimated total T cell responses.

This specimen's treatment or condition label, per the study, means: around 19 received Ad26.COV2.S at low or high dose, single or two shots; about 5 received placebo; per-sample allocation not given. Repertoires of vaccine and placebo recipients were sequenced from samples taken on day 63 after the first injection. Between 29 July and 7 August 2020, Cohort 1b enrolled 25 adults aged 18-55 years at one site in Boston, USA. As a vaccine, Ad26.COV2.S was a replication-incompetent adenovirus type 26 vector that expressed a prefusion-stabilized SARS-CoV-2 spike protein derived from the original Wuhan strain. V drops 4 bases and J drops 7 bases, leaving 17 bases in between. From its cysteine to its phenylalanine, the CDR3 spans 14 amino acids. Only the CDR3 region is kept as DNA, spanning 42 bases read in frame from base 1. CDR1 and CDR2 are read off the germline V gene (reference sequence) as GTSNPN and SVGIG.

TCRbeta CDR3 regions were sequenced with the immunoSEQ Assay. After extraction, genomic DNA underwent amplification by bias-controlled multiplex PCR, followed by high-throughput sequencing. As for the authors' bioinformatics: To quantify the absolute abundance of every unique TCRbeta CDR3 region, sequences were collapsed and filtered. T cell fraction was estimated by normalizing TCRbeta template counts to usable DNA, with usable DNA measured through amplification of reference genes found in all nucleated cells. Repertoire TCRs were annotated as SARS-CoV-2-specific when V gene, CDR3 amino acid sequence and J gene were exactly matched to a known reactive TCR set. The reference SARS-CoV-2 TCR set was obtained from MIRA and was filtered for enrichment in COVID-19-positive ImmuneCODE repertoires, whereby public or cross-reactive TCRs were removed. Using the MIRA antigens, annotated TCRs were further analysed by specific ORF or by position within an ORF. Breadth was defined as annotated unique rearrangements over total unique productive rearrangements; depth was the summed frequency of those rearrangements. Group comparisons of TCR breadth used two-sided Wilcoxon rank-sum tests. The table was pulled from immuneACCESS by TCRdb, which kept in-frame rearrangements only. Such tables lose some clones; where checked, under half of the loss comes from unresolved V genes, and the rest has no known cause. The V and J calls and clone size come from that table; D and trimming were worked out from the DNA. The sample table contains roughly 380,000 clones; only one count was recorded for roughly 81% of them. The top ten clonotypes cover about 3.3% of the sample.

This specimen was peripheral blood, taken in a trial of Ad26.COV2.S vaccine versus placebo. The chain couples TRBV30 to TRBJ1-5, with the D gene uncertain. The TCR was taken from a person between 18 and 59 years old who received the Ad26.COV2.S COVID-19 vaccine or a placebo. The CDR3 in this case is CAWTHGRVGQPQHF. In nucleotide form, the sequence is TGTGCCTGGACCCACGGGCGGGTTGGGCAGCCCCAGCATTTT.